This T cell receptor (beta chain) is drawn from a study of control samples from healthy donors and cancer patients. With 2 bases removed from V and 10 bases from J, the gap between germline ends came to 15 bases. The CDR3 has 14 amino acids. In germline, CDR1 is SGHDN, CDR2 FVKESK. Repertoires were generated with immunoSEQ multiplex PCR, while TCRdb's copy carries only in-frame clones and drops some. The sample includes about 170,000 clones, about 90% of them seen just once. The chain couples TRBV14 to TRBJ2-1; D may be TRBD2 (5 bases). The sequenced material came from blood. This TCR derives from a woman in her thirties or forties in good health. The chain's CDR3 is CASSQYRGVGEQFF. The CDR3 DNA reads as TGTGCCAGCAGCCAATATCGGGGAGTAGGGGAGCAGTTCTTC.